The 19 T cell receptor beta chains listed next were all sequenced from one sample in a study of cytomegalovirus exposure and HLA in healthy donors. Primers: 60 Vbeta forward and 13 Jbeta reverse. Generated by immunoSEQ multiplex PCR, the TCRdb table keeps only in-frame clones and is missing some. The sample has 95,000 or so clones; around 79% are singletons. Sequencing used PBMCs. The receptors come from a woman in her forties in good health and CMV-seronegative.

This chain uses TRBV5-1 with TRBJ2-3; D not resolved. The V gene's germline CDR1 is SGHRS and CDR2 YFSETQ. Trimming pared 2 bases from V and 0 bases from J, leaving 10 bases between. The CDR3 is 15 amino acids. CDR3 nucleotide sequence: TGCGCCAGCAGCTTTCGCGGAGCTAGCACAGATACGCAGTATTTT. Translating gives CASSFRGASTDTQYF.

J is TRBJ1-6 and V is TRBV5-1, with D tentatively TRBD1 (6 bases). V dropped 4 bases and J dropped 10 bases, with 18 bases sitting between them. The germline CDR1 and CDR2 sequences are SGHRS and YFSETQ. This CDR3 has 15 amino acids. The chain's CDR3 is CASSPGGGTVSPLHF. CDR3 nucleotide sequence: TGCGCCAGCAGCCCGGGGGGGGGCACAGTATCACCCCTCCACTTT.

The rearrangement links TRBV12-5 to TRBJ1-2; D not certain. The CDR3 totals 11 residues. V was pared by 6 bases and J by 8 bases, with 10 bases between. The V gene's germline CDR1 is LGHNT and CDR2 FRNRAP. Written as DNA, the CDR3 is TGTGCTAGTGGCCCCGGTTGGGGCTACACCTTC. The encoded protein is CASGPGWGYTF.

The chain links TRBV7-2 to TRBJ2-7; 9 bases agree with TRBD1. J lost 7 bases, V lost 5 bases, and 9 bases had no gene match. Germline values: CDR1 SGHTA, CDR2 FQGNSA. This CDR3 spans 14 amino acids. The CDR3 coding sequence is TGTGCCAGCAGCCCTGACAGGGGGAACGGAGAGCAGTACTTC. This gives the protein CASSPDRGNGEQYF.

The CDR3: CASSTKGQGPQPQHF. The CDR3 DNA reads TGTGCCAGTAGTACTAAAGGACAGGGCCCTCAGCCCCAGCATTTT. The chain uses TRBV19 and TRBJ1-5; 8 bases match TRBD1. V lost 4 bases and J lost 6; bases outside the gene matches: 8. CDR1 is LNHDA and CDR2 is SQIVND in the germline V gene (reference sequence). The CDR3 totals 15 residues. The entire variable domain, with the rest obtained from reference TRBV19 and TRBJ1-5, is as follows: DGGITQSPKYLFRKEGQNVTLSCEQNLNHDAMYWYRQDPGQGLRLIYYSQIVNDFQKGDIAEGYSVSREKKESFPLTVTSAQKNPTAFYLCASSTKGQGPQPQHFGDGTRLSIL.

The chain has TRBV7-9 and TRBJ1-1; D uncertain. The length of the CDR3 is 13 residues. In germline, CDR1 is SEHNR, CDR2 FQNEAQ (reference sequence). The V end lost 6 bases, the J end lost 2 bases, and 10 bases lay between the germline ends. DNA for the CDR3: TGTGCCAGCAGTGTCCCGGGAAACACTGAAGCTTTCTTT. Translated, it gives CASSVPGNTEAFF.

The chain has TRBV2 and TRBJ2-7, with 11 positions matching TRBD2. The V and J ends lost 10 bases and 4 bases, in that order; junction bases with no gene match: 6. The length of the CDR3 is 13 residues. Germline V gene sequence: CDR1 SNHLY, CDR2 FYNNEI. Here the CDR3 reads CATSTSGTYEQYF. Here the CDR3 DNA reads TGTGCCACCTCGACTAGCGGGACGTACGAGCAGTACTTC.

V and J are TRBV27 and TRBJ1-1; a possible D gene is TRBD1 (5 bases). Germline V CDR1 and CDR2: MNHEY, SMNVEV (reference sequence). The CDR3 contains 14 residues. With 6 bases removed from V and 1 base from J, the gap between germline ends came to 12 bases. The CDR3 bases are TGTGCCAGCAGCATCTGGGGCCGGAACACTGAAGCTTTCTTT. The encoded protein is CASSIWGRNTEAFF.

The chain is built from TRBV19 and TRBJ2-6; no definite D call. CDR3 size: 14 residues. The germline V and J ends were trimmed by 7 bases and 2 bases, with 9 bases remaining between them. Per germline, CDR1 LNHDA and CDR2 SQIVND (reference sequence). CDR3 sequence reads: CASKNTAGANVLTF. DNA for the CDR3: TGTGCCAGTAAGAACACAGCTGGGGCCAACGTCCTGACTTTC.

The CDR3 is CARGPSMGWSCSGQNSPLHF. In DNA form, the CDR3 reads TGCGCCAGAGGGCCCTCAATGGGATGGTCTTGTAGCGGGCAAAATTCACCCCTCCACTTT. V is TRBV10-1 and J is TRBJ1-6; D ambiguous. The CDR3 totals 20 residues. The ends were cut back, 9 bases at V and 7 bases at J, with 34 bases in the middle. Per germline, CDR1 WNHNN and CDR2 SYGVQD (reference sequence).

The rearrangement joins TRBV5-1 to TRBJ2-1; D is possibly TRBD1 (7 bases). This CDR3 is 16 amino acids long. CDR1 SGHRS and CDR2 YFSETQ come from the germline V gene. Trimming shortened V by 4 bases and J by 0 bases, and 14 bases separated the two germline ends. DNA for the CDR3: TGCGCCAGCAGCCAGGCGGGACAGCTCTCCTACAATGAGCAGTTCTTC. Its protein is CASSQAGQLSYNEQFF.

CDR3: CASSLGGRAEAFF. The CDR3 nucleotides are TGTGCCAGCAGCCTAGGGGGTCGCGCTGAAGCTTTCTTT. This sequence joins TRBV27 and TRBJ1-1; perhaps TRBD1 as D (6 bases). V was clipped by 6 bases and J by 6 bases, with 14 bases between them. Per the germline V gene, CDR1 is MNHEY and CDR2 is SMNVEV (reference sequence). The CDR3 consists of 13 residues.

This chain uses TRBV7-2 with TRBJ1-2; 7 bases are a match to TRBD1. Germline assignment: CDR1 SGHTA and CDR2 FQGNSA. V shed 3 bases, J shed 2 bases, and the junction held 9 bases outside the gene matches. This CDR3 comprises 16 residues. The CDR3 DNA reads TGTGCCAGCAGCTTCGGGACAGAGTTGACAAACTATGGCTACACCTTC. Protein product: CASSFGTELTNYGYTF.

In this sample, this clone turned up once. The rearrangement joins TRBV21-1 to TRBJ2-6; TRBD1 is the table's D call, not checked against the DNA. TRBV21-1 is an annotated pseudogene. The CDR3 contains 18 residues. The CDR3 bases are TGTGCCAGCAGCCGAGACAGGGCATCACTCTCTGGGGCCAACGTCCTGACTTTC. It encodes CASSRDRASLSGANVLTF.

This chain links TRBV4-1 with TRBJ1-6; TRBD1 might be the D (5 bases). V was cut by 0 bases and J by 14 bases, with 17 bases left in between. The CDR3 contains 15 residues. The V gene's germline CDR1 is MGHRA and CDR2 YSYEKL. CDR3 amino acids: CASSQEARGAEALHF. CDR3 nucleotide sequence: TGCGCCAGCAGCCAAGAAGCCCGTGGGGCCGAGGCCCTCCACTTT.

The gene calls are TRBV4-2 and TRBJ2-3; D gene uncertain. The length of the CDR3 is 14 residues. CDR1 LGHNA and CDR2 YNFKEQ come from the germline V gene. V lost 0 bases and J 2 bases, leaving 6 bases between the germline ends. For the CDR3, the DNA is TGTGCCAGCAGCCAAGAGCTCTACACAGATACGCAGTATTTT. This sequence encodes CASSQELYTDTQYF.

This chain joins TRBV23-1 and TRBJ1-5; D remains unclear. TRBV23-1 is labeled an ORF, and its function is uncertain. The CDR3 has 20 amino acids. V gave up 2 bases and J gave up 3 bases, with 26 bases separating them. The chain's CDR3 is CASSQMTESLSLRPNQPQHF. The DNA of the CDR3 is TGCGCCAGCAGTCAAATGACTGAGAGTTTGTCGTTAAGACCCAATCAGCCCCAGCATTTT.

CDR3 protein: CASSWAGAELNQPQHF. The CDR3 region has the DNA TGTGCCAGCAGCTGGGCGGGGGCGGAACTTAATCAGCCCCAGCATTTT. The chain combines TRBV5-4 with TRBJ1-5; TRBD1 is a possible D gene (6 bases). Germline V gene sequence: CDR1 SGHNT, CDR2 YYREEE (reference sequence). The CDR3 loop spans 16 amino acids. V was shortened by 3 bases and J by 4 bases, with 17 bases between the two germline ends.

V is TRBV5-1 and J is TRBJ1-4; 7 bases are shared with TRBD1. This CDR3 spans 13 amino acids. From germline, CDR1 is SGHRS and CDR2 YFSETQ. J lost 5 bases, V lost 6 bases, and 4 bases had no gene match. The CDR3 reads CASKGTANEKLFF. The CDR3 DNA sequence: TGCGCCAGCAAAGGGACAGCCAATGAAAAACTGTTTTTT.